This T cell receptor beta chain derives from a study of blood T cells in healthy people across ages (dated by TCRdb to between 2015 and 2016). About the investigation overall: Template switching captured roughly one uniquely barcoded TCR beta cDNA molecule per two T cells in model experiments. The study analyzed two additional independent replicas of 1 million unique cDNA reads from the same blood draw for two donors, one aged 18 to 29 and one aged 80 or older. To avoid experimental bias, donors of different ages were spread randomly across the sequencing lanes. Donors were grouped into four age groups: young (average about 15 years), middle-aged (39), aged (over 55) and long-lived (over 80). To track age-related changes in TCR beta repertoire diversity, the study relied on deep sequencing normalized with unique cDNA molecular identifiers.

CDR3 length: 16 amino acids, cysteine to phenylalanine. The only DNA kept is the CDR3, 48 bases in frame from the first base. The germline V end is reduced by 4 bases and the J end by 8 bases; junction bases left unmatched: 13. Looking up the germline V gene yields CDR1 KGHDR and CDR2 SFDVKD. The library was produced with 5' RACE. Reads for this sample came from an Illumina HiSeq 2500. A second PCR of about 7 to 12 cycles was run with a J-beta primer mix and a sample-barcoded 5' primer. Each TCR beta cDNA molecule received a unique molecular identifier from a template-switch 5' adaptor carrying 12 random nucleotides. Each sample yielded at least 3 million CDR3-containing paired-end reads. The Mint cDNA synthesis kit, primed by a TRBC-specific oligonucleotide, was used to synthesize first-strand cDNA from all RNA. All cDNA was treated with uracil-DNA glycosylase and then went through a first 18-cycle PCR with the universal primers M1SS and BC2_uni_R. As for how the authors treated the data: For normalization, 1 million high-quality reads were randomly selected from each sample, with every read carrying a distinct molecular identifier. Instead of being binned into consensus sequences, reads that shared molecular identifiers were thrown out. MiTCR, with a Q25 quality threshold and the strictest error-elimination algorithm, was used for CDR3 identification, clonotype clustering and error correction. A nonparametric unseen species model using Euler transformation provided a lower-bound estimate of total TCR beta diversity. TCRdb's own reprocessing of the public reads used fastp at Q25 and MiXCR and kept productive beta chains. Entries are consolidated by CDR3 protein sequence, retaining the most common genes and DNA. Here the V and J calls rest on TCRdb's processing, not on the authors' analysis. The sample table shows about 1.8 million distinct CDR3 sequences, and just under 50% are seen once. Jointly, the top ten make up more than 2% of the sample.

Remarks on this clonotype: Its antigen remains undetermined. Base-call qualities are not available, and no considerably larger clone is one nucleotide away.

The donors were 40 or so Caucasian individuals from Russia, aged roughly 6 to 95 years, who were systemically healthy. Each donor gave approximately 10 milliliters of peripheral blood, collected into EDTA-treated Vacutainer tubes. Ficoll-Paque density-gradient centrifugation was used to isolate PBMCs, with at least 7 million obtained per sample. Total RNA, at least 5 micrograms per sample, was extracted from PBMCs with Trizol reagent. The percentages of naive CD45RAhigh/CD27high T cells were determined by flow cytometry on a PBMC aliquot from every donor. Points the paper makes about the study in general: Compared with the aged group, the long-lived group had more naive CD4+ T cells, fewer expanded clones and increased TCR diversity, a pattern suggesting age selection. Since profiling was done on bulk unsorted PBMCs, naive and antigen-experienced compartments could not be conclusively compared. Because the CMV infection status of the donors was unknown, age-related changes in expanded clonotypes may potentially have been confounded. There was a strong correlation between observed TCR beta diversity and the percentage of naive T cells measured by flow cytometry. Total diversity estimates from one million sequenced T cells were considered lower bounds and underestimates. As age increased, observed TCR beta diversity per million T cells dropped in a roughly linear way, and a significant reduction was already evident by age 40.

The rearrangement joined TRBV24-1 to TRBJ2-1, with 7 middle bases fitting TRBD1. The sequenced sample was blood. This sequence originates from a woman aged 40 to 50 in good health. The CDR3 protein is CATSDTGTAAPHEQFF. In nucleotides, the sequence is TGTGCCACCAGTGACACCGGGACAGCGGCCCCCCATGAGCAGTTCTTC.